This passage covers 20 T cell receptor beta chains from one sample sequenced in a study of Graves' ophthalmopathy and Graves' hyperthyroidism. Amplified material comprised TCR beta CDR3 regions derived from RNA transcripts. Amplification began with first-round RT-PCR using HTBI primers, then second-round multiplex PCR was performed. MiXCR, run by TCRdb on the multiplex PCR reads, gives a single entry per CDR3 protein. The sample includes about 620,000 distinct CDR3 sequences, about a fifth of them seen just once. What was sequenced was peripheral blood. The receptors were gathered from a woman aged 18-29 years with stable Graves' hyperthyroidism. Some clones in this sample may be carry-over from other donors' samples.

This clonotype was seen many times. The chain carries TRBV27 and TRBJ1-1, with TRBD1 as a possible D gene (5 bases). V was shortened by 6 bases and J by 4 bases, with 12 bases between the two germline ends. Germline assignment: CDR1 MNHEY and CDR2 SMNVEV (reference sequence). The CDR3 runs 13 residues. CDR3 sequence reads: CASSLSRGTEAFF. CDR3 nucleotide sequence: TGTGCCAGCAGCCTGAGTAGGGGCACTGAAGCTTTCTTT.

This clonotype appeared a few times. The V gene is TRBV20-1, the J gene TRBJ2-7; 8 bases map to TRBD1. Per germline, CDR1 DFQATT and CDR2 SNEGSKA (reference sequence). This CDR3 is built from 15 residues. V gave up 0 bases and J gave up 5 bases; unmatched junction bases: 9. The CDR3 protein is CSARDPGGSFDEQYF. DNA for the CDR3: TGCAGTGCTAGAGATCCAGGGGGCTCCTTCGACGAGCAGTACTTC.

This clonotype was observed many times. The V gene is TRBV12-3 or TRBV12-4, the J gene TRBJ2-5; 9 positions match TRBD1. The V and J ends lost 1 base and 5 bases, in that order; junction bases with no gene match: 5. The CDR3 consists of 15 residues. As DNA, the CDR3 is TGTGCCAGCAGTTTAGGACAGGGGGAGGTGGAGACCCAGTACTTC. Its translation: CASSLGQGEVETQYF.

This clonotype was observed at least ten times. V usage is TRBV6-5 and J usage is TRBJ1-5, with 9 bases that match TRBD1. Germline V gene sequence: CDR1 MNHEY, CDR2 SVGAGI. The CDR3 is 14 residues long. The J segment lost 7 bases and the V segment lost 7 bases, leaving 8 bases of the junction unmatched. The CDR3 DNA sequence: TGTGCCAGCAATATTGGACAGGGGAGACAGCCCCAGCATTTT. Translation: CASNIGQGRQPQHF.

This clonotype has more than one count but fewer than ten. The gene calls are TRBV4-1 and TRBJ1-2; TRBD1 is a possible D gene (6 bases). Germline V lookup: CDR1 MGHRA, CDR2 YSYEKL. V was clipped by 1 base and J by 2 bases, with 11 bases between them. The length of the CDR3 is 15 residues. The CDR3 sequence: CASSQGGGINYGYTF. The CDR3, as DNA: TGCGCCAGCAGCCAAGGAGGGGGTATCAACTATGGCTACACCTTC.

This clonotype occurred many times. The V gene is TRBV28, the J gene TRBJ2-5; tentative D call: TRBD1 (6 bases). This CDR3 has 13 residues. CDR1 and CDR2 (germline): MDHEN, SYDVKM. V lost 10 bases to trimming and J lost 3 bases, with 15 bases between them. This CDR3 reads CAITPTGKETQYF. The CDR3 DNA follows: TGTGCCATCACTCCTACAGGGAAAGAGACCCAGTACTTC.

The sample holds many counts of this clonotype. A read error may explain this, as a much larger clone is one base away. The chain employs TRBV6-9 and TRBJ2-5, with D maybe TRBD1 (6 bases). CDR3 length: 15 amino acids. In germline, CDR1 is MNHGY, CDR2 SVAAGI. The CDR3 DNA is TGCGCCGGCAGTGACAGGAAGACGACCCAAGAGACCCAGTACTTC. This gives the protein CAGSDRKTTQETQYF.

This clonotype was counted many times. V and J are TRBV12-3 or TRBV12-4 and TRBJ2-7; TRBD2 matches at 13 bases. V trimming: 3 bases; J trimming: 6 bases; junction bases outside the gene matches: 5. This CDR3 comprises 15 residues. The CDR3 sequence: CASSFRTSGSTEQYF. DNA of the CDR3: TGTGCCAGCAGTTTCCGGACTAGCGGGAGTACCGAGCAGTACTTC.

This clonotype showed up just a few times. The rearrangement uses TRBV4-1 and TRBJ2-7, with TRBD1 matching over 8 bases. V trimming: 2 bases; J trimming: 6 bases; junction bases outside the gene matches: 12. The CDR3 is 16 residues long. In germline, CDR1 is MGHRA, CDR2 YSYEKL. For the CDR3, the DNA is TGCGCCAGCAGCCAATTCACCCAGGGGGCGAGGCGCGAGCAGTACTTC. Protein product: CASSQFTQGARREQYF.

A few counts support this clonotype. A much larger clone is a single base away; this may be a read error. The V and J genes are TRBV6-1 and TRBJ1-6; D perhaps matches TRBD1 (5 bases). Germline assignment: CDR1 MNHNS and CDR2 SASEGT. The CDR3 is made up of 13 amino acids. The chain's CDR3 is CASRSGDNSHLHF. CDR3 coding DNA: TGTGCCAGCAGATCGGGGGATAATTCACACCTCCACTTT.

This clonotype has more than one count but fewer than ten. This chain links TRBV12-3 or TRBV12-4 with TRBJ2-5; 7 bases agree with TRBD2. This CDR3 contains 18 residues. The ends lost 2 bases at V and 5 bases at J; junction bases unmatched: 17. CDR3 in DNA: TGTGCCAGCAGTTTAATGGGCTTGTTGCGGGAGAAGAAGGAGACCCAGTACTTC. Protein: CASSLMGLLREKKETQYF.

In this sample, this clonotype turned up many times. The V call is TRBV6-5, the J call TRBJ1-2, with 8 nucleotides matching TRBD1. The CDR3 spans 15 residues. Germline-derived CDR1 and CDR2 are MNHEY and SVGAGI. The V segment lost 2 bases and the J segment 8 bases; nucleotides outside the gene matches: 10. This chain's CDR3 is CASSYRTGRMGGYTF. CDR3 nucleotides: TGTGCCAGCAGTTACAGGACAGGGAGAATGGGAGGCTACACCTTC.

The J gene is TRBJ2-2, the V gene TRBV10-3; D perhaps matches TRBD2 (7 bases). V shed 11 bases and J shed 4 bases, with 14 bases lying between them. Germline lookup yields CDR1 ENHRY and CDR2 SYGVKD. The CDR3 consists of 13 residues. CDR3 protein: CAVGGGPTGELFF. In DNA, the CDR3 is TGTGCCGTGGGGGGGGGCCCCACCGGGGAGCTGTTTTTT.

This clonotype has just one count. The junction does not match germline at one end; this may be a read error. V and J are TRBV13 and TRBJ2-7; D is perhaps TRBD1 or TRBD2 (5 bases each). CDR1 PRHDT and CDR2 FYEKMQ come from the germline V gene (reference sequence). This CDR3 has 14 residues. The CDR3 here is CASSVWDRSYELYF. CDR3 nucleotides: TGTGCCAGCAGCGTGTGGGACCGCTCCTACGAGCTGTACTTC.

This clonotype was picked up many times. The chain carries TRBV12-3 or TRBV12-4 and TRBJ1-3; no definite D call. There are 13 residues in the CDR3. The germline V and J ends were trimmed by 8 bases and 3 bases, with 11 bases remaining between them. CDR3 in DNA: TGTGCCAGCGCTATCTCCATTGGAAACACCATATATTTT. The encoded protein is CASAISIGNTIYF.

The chain is built from TRBV20-1 and TRBJ2-5; 8 bases are shared with TRBD2. Per the germline V gene, CDR1 is DFQATT and CDR2 is SNEGSKA (reference sequence). The CDR3 contains 15 residues. V dropped 3 bases and J dropped 5; count of bases not matched to a gene: 11. In DNA, the CDR3 is TGCAGTGCTAGGGGGGCGGGAGGAGGAATCGAGACCCAGTACTTC. Its protein product is CSARGAGGGIETQYF.

This clonotype was seen repeatedly, ten times or more. The rearrangement uses TRBV12-3 or TRBV12-4 and TRBJ1-2; D gene ambiguous. The CDR3 loop spans 11 amino acids. V lost 3 bases and J lost 8, with 7 bases in between. CDR3 protein: CASSLRWGYTF. CDR3 DNA: TGTGCCAGCAGTTTGAGGTGGGGCTACACCTTC.

This clonotype was observed at least ten times. The V gene is TRBV19, the J gene TRBJ1-5; D may be TRBD1 (6 bases). Trimming removed 7 bases at V and 5 bases at J, with 9 bases between. Germline loops: CDR1 LNHDA, CDR2 SQIVND (reference sequence). The CDR3 totals 12 residues. The CDR3 nucleotides are TGTGCCAGTAAGAAGGGGGATCAGCCCCAGCATTTT. It yields the protein CASKKGDQPQHF.

The genes are TRBV11-2 and TRBJ2-7; 8 bases match TRBD2. V dropped 3 bases and J dropped 6; count of bases not matched to a gene: 7. The CDR3 has 14 residues. Germline CDR1 is SGHAT and CDR2 is FQNNGV. The CDR3 sequence: CASSLTSDAAEQYF. CDR3 coding DNA: TGTGCCAGCAGCTTGACTAGCGATGCCGCCGAGCAGTACTTC. The full variable domain, in which reference TRBV11-2 and TRBJ2-7 provide the parts outside the CDR3, is EAGVAQSPRYKIIEKRQSVAFWCNPISGHATLYWYQQILGQGPKLLIQFQNNGVVDDSQLPKDRFSAERLKGVDSTLKIQPAKLEDSAVYLCASSLTSDAAEQYFGPGTRLTVT.

This clonotype was seen a handful of times. The chain has TRBV7-2 and TRBJ2-2; no clear D gene. Trimming took off 7 bases at V and 0 bases at J, with 6 bases between the two ends. In germline, CDR1 is SGHTA, CDR2 FQGNSA. There are 13 residues in the CDR3. Written as DNA, the CDR3 is TGTGCCAGCACACCCGCGAACACCGGGGAGCTGTTTTTT. This encodes CASTPANTGELFF. The full variable domain, its missing parts supplied by reference TRBV7-2 and TRBJ2-2, is GAGVSQSPSNKVTEKGKDVELRCDPISGHTALYWYRQSLGQGLEFLIYFQGNSAPDKSGLPSDRFSAERTGGSVSTLTIQRTQQEDSAVYLCASTPANTGELFFGEGSRLTVL.